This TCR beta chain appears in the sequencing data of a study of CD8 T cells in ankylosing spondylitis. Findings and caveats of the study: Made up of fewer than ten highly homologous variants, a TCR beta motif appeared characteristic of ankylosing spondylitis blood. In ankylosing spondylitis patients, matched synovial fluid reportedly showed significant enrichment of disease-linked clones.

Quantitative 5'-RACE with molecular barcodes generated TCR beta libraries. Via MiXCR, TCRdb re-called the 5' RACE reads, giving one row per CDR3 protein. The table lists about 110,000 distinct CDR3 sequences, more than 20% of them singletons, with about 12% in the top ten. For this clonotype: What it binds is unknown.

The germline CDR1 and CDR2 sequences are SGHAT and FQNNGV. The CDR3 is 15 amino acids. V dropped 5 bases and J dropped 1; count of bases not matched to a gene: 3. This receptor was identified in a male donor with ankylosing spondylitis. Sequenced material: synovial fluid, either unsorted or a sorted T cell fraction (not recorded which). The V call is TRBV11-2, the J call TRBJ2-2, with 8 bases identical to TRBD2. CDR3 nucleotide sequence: TGTGCCAGCAGCCCGCGGGGGGTGAACACCGGGGAGCTGTTTTTT. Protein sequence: CASSPRGVNTGELFF.